Presented here are 11 T cell receptor beta chains from one specimen sequenced in a study of shared clonotypes between healthy human individuals. CD8 cells regarded as naive lacked CD45RO, were positively chosen for CCR7, and omitted terminally differentiated effector memory CD45RA+ cells. Sequencing used immunoSEQ multiplex PCR; TCRdb keeps in-frame clones, though not all of them. The sample has fewer than 1 million clones, 96% seen once. Sequencing used naive CD8+ T cells sorted from blood. These receptors all come from a young man in good health.

The chain couples TRBV5-6 to TRBJ2-2; the D is unclear. This CDR3 is built from 15 residues. The germline V and J ends were trimmed by 2 bases and 2 bases, with 10 bases remaining between them. CDR1 and CDR2 (germline): SGHDT, YYEEEE. CDR3 region: CASSFRQDNTGELFF. Here the CDR3 DNA reads TGTGCCAGCAGCTTCCGGCAGGACAACACCGGGGAGCTGTTTTTT.

The rearrangement links TRBV19 to TRBJ2-7; 10 positions agree with TRBD2. The germline V gene has CDR1 LNHDA and CDR2 SQIVND (reference sequence). J gave up 3 bases and V 9 bases, and 8 bases lay outside the gene matches. The CDR3 is 14 amino acids. CDR3 sequence: CASKWTSGDYEQYF. CDR3 bases: TGTGCCAGCAAGTGGACTAGCGGAGACTACGAGCAGTACTTC.

Concerning this clone itself: The junction and the germline gene differ at one end; a read error may be behind it. V and J are TRBV7-9 and TRBJ2-5; D remains ambiguous. Looked up from germline, CDR1 is SEHNR and CDR2 is FQNEAQ (reference sequence). The CDR3 contains 17 residues. The CDR3 DNA sequence: TGTGCCAGCAGCTTACTCCCCACCTTGACGGATCAAGACACCCAGTACTTC. It yields the protein CASSLLPTLTDQDTQYF.

V gene TRBV10-3 combines with J gene TRBJ2-1; 9 bases match TRBD2. The CDR3 loop spans 16 amino acids. Per germline, CDR1 ENHRY and CDR2 SYGVKD. J lost 1 base, V lost 6 bases, and 7 bases had no gene match. CDR3 loop: CAIRASGKGSYNEQFF. The CDR3 nucleotides read TGTGCCATCAGAGCTAGCGGGAAAGGGTCCTACAATGAGCAGTTCTTC.

V usage is TRBV7-8 and J usage is TRBJ1-2; D remains unclear. CDR1 is SGHVS and CDR2 is FQNEAQ in the germline V gene. The CDR3 extends over 15 amino acids. The V end was cut by 2 bases, the J end by 6 bases, with 16 bases between. CDR3 sequence: CASSLRSEFWNGYTF. In DNA, the CDR3 is TGTGCCAGCAGCTTAAGGAGCGAGTTCTGGAATGGCTACACCTTC.

This chain joins TRBV7-8 and TRBJ1-2; 9 bases line up with TRBD1. V gave up 5 bases and J gave up 0 bases; unmatched junction bases: 10. The CDR3 runs to 17 residues. Germline V lookup: CDR1 SGHVS, CDR2 FQNEAQ. As DNA, the CDR3 is TGTGCCAGCAGCGCTTCCCGGGACAGGGTCCCTAACTATGGCTACACCTTC. Its protein product is CASSASRDRVPNYGYTF.

This clone was seen once. The chain is built from TRBV19 and TRBJ2-5; D is possibly TRBD1 or TRBD2 (5 bases each). V lost 8 bases and J 5 bases, leaving 21 bases between the germline ends. The germline gives CDR1 LNHDA, CDR2 SQIVND (reference sequence). The CDR3 spans 15 residues. Here the CDR3 DNA reads TGTGCCAGTGGCCTCGGGATTAATCCAGGGGAGACCCAGTACTTC. Translating gives CASGLGINPGETQYF.

The genes are TRBV5-6 and TRBJ1-2; D remains ambiguous. V was cut by 3 bases and J by 8 bases, with 17 bases left in between. The CDR3 is 14 residues long. Germline CDR1 and CDR2: SGHDT and YYEEEE. The CDR3 is CASSSGRSLWGYTF. The CDR3, as DNA: TGTGCCAGCAGCTCAGGACGGTCTTTGTGGGGCTACACCTTC.

In DNA, the CDR3 is TGTGCCTGGAGTGTAGGGACAGGGGATGGACAGACCCAGTACTTC. Translated: CAWSVGTGDGQTQYF. The V call is TRBV30, the J call TRBJ2-5; 10 bases map to TRBD1. From germline, CDR1 is GTSNPN and CDR2 SVGIG (reference sequence). The CDR3 is 15 amino acids. The trim removed 0 bases at V and 6 bases at J, leaving 7 bases unmatched.

V is TRBV9 and J is TRBJ2-6; possibly TRBD2 for D (5 bases). The V end was cut by 0 bases, the J end by 0 bases, with 16 bases between. Germline CDR1 reads SGDLS; CDR2 reads YYNGEE. The CDR3 sequence is 19 residues long. CDR3 in DNA: TGTGCCAGCAGCGTAGTCGGAGGCACCCTGTACTCTGGGGCCAACGTCCTGACTTTC. The encoded protein is CASSVVGGTLYSGANVLTF.

The V and J genes are TRBV9 and TRBJ2-1; D possibly matches TRBD1 or TRBD2 (6 bases each). Trimming removed 0 bases at V and 10 bases at J, with 14 bases between. This CDR3 region has 14 residues. Germline CDR1 reads SGDLS; CDR2 reads YYNGEE. Here the CDR3 reads CASSVAAGQREQFF. CDR3 coding DNA: TGTGCCAGCAGCGTAGCGGCGGGACAACGCGAGCAGTTCTTC.